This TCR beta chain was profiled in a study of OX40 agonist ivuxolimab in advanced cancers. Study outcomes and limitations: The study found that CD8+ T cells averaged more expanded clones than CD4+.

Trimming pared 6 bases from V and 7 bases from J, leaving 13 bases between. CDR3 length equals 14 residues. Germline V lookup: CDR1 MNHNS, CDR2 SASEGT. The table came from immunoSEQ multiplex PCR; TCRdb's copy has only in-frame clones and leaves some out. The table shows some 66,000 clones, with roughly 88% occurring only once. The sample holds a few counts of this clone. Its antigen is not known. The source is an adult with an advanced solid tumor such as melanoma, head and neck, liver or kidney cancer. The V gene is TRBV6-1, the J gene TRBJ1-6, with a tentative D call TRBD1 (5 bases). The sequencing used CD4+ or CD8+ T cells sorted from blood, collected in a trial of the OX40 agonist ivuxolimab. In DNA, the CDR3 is TGTGCCAGCAGGAGGGACTCGGGAAATTCACCCCTCCACTTT. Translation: CASRRDSGNSPLHF.